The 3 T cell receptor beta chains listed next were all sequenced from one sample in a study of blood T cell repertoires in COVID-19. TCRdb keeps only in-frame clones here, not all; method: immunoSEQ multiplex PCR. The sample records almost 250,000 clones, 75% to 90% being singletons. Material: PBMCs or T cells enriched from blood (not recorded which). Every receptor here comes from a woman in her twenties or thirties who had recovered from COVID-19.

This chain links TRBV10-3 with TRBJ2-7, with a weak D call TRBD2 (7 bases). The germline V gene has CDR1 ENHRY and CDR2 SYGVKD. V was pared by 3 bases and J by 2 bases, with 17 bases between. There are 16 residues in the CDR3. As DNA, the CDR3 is TGTGCCATCAGTGATGGGGGGGCTAGGGCGGCCTACGAGCAGTACTTC. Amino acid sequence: CAISDGGARAAYEQYF.

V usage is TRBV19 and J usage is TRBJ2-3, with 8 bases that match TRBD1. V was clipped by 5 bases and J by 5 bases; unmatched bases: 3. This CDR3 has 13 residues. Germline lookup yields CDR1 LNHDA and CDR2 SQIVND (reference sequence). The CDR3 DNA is TGTGCCAGTAGTCAGGGGGCGGAAGATACGCAGTATTTT. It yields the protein CASSQGAEDTQYF.

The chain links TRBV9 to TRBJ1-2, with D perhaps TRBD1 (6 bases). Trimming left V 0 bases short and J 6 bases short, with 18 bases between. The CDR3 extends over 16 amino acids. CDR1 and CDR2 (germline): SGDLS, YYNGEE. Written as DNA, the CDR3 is TGTGCCAGCAGCGTAGGCACAGGGCCCACGTTAAATGGCTACACCTTC. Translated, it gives CASSVGTGPTLNGYTF.